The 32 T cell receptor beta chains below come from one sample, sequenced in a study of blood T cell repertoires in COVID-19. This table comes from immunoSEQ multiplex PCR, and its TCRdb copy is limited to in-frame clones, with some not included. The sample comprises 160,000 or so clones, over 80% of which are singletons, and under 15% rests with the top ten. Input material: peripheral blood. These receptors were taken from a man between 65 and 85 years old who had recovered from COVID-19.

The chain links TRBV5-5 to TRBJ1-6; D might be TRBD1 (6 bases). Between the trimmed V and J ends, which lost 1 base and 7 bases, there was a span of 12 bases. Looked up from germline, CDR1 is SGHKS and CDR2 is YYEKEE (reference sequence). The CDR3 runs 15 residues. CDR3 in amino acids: CASSLTLDRNSPLHF. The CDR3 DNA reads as TGTGCCAGCAGCTTGACTCTGGACAGAAATTCACCCCTCCACTTT.

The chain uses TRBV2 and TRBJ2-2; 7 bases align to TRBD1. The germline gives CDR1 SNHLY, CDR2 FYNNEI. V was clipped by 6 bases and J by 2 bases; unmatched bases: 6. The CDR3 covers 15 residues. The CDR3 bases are TGTGCCAGCAGCTCCCGGGACAGCAACACCGGGGAGCTGTTTTTT. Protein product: CASSSRDSNTGELFF.

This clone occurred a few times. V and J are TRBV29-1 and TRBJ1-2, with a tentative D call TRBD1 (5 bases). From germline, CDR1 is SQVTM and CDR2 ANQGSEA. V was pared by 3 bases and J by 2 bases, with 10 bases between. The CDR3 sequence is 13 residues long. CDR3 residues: CSVEHRGNYGYTF. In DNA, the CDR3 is TGCAGCGTTGAGCATAGGGGAAACTATGGCTACACCTTC.

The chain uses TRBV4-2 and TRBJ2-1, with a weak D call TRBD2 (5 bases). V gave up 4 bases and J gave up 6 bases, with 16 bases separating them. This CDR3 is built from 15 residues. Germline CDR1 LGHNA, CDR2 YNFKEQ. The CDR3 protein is CASSLLAGTVNEQFF. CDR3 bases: TGTGCCAGCAGCCTCCTCGCGGGTACGGTCAATGAGCAGTTCTTC.

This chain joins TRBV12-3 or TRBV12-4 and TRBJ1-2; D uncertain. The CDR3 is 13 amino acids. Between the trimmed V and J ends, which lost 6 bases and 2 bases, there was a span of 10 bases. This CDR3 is CASSNSKNYGYTF. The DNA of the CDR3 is TGTGCCAGCAGCAACTCGAAGAACTATGGCTACACCTTC.

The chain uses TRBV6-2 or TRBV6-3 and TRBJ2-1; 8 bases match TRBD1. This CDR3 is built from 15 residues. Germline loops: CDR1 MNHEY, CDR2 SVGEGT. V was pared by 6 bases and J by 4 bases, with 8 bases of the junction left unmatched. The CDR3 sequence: CASSRAGTGYNEQFF. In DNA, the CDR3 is TGTGCCAGCAGCCGTGCCGGGACAGGTTACAATGAGCAGTTCTTC.

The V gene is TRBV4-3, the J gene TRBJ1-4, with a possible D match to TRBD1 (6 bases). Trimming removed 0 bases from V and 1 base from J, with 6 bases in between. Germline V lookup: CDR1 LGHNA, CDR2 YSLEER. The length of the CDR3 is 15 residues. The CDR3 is CASSQEGGTNEKLFF. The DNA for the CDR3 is TGCGCCAGCAGCCAAGAAGGGGGAACTAATGAAAAACTGTTTTTT.

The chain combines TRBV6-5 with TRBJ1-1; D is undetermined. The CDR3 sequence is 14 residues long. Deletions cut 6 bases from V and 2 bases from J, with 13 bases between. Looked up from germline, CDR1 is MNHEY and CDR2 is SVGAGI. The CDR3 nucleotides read TGTGCCAGCAGGGGAGGGCAGCTAAACACTGAAGCTTTCTTT. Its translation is CASRGGQLNTEAFF.

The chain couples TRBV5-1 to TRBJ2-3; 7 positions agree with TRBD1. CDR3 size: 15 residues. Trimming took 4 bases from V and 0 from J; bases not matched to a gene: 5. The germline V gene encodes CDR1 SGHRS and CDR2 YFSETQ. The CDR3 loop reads CASSMGQSSTDTQYF. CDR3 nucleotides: TGCGCCAGCAGCATGGGACAGAGCAGCACAGATACGCAGTATTTT. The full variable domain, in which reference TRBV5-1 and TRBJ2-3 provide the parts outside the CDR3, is KAGVTQTPRYLIKTRGQQVTLSCSPISGHRSVSWYQQTPGQGLQFLFEYFSETQRNKGNFPGRFSGRQFSNSRSEMNVSTLELGDSALYLCASSMGQSSTDTQYFGPGTRLTVL.

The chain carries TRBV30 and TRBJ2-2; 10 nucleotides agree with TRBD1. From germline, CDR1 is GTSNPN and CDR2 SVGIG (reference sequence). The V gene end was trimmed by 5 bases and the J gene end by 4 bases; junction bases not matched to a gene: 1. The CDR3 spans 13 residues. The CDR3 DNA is TGTGCCTGGGGGACAGGGGTCACCGGGGAGCTGTTTTTT. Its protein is CAWGTGVTGELFF. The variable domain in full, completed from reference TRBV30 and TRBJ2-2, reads SQTIHQWPATLVQPVGSPLSLECTVEGTSNPNLYWYRQAAGRGLQLLFYSVGIGQISSEVPQNLSASRPQDRQFILSSKKLLLSDSGFYLCAWGTGVTGELFFGEGSRLTVL.

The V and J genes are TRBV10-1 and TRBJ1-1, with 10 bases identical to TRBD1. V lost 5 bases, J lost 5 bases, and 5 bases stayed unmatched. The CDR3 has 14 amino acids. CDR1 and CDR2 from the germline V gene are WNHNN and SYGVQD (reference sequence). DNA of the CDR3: TGCGCCAGCAGTATGGGACAGGGGAGGACTGAAGCTTTCTTT. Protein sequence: CASSMGQGRTEAFF.

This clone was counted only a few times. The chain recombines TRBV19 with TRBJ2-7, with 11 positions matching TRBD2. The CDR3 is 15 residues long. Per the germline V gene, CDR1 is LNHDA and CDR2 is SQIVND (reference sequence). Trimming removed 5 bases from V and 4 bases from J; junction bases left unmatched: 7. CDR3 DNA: TGTGCCAGTAGTCCTACTAGCGGGGGAAGTTACGAGCAGTACTTC. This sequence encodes CASSPTSGGSYEQYF.

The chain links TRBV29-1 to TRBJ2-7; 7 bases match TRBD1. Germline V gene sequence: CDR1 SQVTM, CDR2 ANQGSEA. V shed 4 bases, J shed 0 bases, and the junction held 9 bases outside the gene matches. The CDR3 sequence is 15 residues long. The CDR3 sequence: CSVAPLRDSSYEQYF. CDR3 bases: TGCAGCGTTGCGCCCCTCCGGGACAGCTCCTACGAGCAGTACTTC.

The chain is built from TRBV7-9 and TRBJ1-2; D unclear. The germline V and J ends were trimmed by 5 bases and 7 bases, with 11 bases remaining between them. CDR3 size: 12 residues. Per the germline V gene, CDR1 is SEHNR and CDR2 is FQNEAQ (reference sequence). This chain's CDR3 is CASSPMTGGYTF. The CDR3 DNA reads TGTGCCAGCAGCCCAATGACGGGTGGCTACACCTTC.

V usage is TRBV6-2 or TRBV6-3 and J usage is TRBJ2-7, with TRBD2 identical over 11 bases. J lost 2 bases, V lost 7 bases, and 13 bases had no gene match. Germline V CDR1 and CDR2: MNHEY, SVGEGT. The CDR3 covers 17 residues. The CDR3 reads CASTPGWVAGGTYEQYF. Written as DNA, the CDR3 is TGTGCCAGCACCCCCGGCTGGGTAGCGGGAGGGACCTACGAGCAGTACTTC.

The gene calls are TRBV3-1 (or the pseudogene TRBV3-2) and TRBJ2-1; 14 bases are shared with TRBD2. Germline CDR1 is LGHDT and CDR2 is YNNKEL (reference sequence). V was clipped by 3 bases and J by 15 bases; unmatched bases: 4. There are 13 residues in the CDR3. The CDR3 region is CASSHGTSGSLFF. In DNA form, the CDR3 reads TGTGCCAGCAGCCACGGGACTAGCGGGAGTCTGTTCTTC.

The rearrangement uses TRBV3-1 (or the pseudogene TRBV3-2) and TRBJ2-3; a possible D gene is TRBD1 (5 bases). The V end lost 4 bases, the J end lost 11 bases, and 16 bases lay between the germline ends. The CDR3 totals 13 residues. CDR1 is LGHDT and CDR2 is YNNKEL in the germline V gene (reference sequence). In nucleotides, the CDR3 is TGTGCCAGCAGCCCCGGGTCAGGGCGTTGGCAGTATTTT. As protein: CASSPGSGRWQYF.

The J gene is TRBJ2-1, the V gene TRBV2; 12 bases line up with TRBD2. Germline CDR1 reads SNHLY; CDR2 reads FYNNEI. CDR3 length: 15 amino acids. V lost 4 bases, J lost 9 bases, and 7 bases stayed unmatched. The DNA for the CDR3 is TGTGCCAGCAGTGCCGCTAGCGGGAGGGCCGGTGAGCAGTTCTTC. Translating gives CASSAASGRAGEQFF.

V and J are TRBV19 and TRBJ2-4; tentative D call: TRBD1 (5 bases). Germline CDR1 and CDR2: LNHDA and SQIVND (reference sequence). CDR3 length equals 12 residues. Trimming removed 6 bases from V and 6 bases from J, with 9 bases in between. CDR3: CASRGLGNIQYF. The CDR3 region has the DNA TGTGCCAGTAGGGGGCTTGGAAACATTCAGTACTTC.

CDR3 region: CASSPAVANTEAFF. Here the CDR3 DNA reads TGTGCCAGCAGCCCCGCGGTGGCGAACACTGAAGCTTTCTTT. The rearrangement uses TRBV3-1 (or the pseudogene TRBV3-2) and TRBJ1-1; no clear D gene. V dropped 4 bases and J dropped 1 base, with 10 bases sitting between them. The CDR3 is 14 amino acids. Germline-derived CDR1 and CDR2 are LGHDT and YNNKEL (reference sequence).

DNA for the CDR3: TGTGCCAGCAGACCGGACAGGGTTCATCAGCCCCAGCATTTT. Translation: CASRPDRVHQPQHF. The chain is built from TRBV27 and TRBJ1-5; 8 nucleotides align to TRBD1. Looked up from germline, CDR1 is MNHEY and CDR2 is SMNVEV (reference sequence). The CDR3 spans 14 residues. Trimming cost V 6 bases and J 5 bases; bases outside gene matches: 6.

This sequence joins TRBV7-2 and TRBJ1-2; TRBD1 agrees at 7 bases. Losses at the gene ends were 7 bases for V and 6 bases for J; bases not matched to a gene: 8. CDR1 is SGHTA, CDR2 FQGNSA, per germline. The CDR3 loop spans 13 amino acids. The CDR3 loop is CASMTNRGNGYTF. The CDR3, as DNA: TGTGCCAGCATGACAAACAGGGGTAATGGCTACACCTTC.

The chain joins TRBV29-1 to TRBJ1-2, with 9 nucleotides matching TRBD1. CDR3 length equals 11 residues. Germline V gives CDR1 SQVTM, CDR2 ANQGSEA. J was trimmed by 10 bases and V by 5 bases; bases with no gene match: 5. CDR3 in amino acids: CSVRQGGDYTF. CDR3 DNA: TGCAGCGTTCGACAGGGGGGAGACTACACCTTC. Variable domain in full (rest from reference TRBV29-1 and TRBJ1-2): SAVISQKPSRDICQRGTSLTIQCQVDSQVTMMFWYRQQPGQSLTLIATANQGSEATYESGFVIDKFPISRPNLTFSTLTVSNMSPEDSSIYLCSVRQGGDYTFGSGTRLTVV.

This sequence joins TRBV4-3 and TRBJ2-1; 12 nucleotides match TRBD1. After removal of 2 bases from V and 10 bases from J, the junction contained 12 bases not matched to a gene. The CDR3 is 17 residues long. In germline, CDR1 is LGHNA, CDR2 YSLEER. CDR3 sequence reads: CASSQFMVRDRGPEQFF. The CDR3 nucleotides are TGCGCCAGCAGCCAATTCATGGTTCGGGACAGGGGGCCAGAGCAGTTCTTC.

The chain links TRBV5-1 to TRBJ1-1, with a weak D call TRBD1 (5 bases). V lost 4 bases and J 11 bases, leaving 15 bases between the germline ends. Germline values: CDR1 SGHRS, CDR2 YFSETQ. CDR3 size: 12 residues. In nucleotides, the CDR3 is TGCGCCAGCAGCCCCCAAGGAGGGGAGGCTTTCTTT. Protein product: CASSPQGGEAFF.

The CDR3 spells CASSAPWAGGNTIYF. In DNA, the CDR3 is TGTGCCAGCAGTGCCCCTTGGGCAGGTGGAAACACCATATATTTT. The V and J genes are TRBV25-1 and TRBJ1-3; no clear D gene. V was trimmed by 4 bases and J by 3 bases, leaving 13 bases between them. Germline assignment: CDR1 MGHDK and CDR2 SYGVNS. The CDR3 length is 15 residues.

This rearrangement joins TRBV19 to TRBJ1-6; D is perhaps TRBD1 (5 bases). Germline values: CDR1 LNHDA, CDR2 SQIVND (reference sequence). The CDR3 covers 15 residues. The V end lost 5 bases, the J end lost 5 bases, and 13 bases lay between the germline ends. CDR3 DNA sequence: TGTGCCAGTAGTCCCCAGGGTTTCGATAATTCACCCCTCCACTTT. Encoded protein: CASSPQGFDNSPLHF.

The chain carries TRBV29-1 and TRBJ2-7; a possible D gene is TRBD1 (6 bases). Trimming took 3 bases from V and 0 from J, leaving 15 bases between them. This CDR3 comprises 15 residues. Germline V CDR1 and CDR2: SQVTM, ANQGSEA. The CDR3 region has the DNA TGCAGCGTTGAGGGGACAAGGGAAGACTCCTACGAGCAGTACTTC. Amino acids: CSVEGTREDSYEQYF.

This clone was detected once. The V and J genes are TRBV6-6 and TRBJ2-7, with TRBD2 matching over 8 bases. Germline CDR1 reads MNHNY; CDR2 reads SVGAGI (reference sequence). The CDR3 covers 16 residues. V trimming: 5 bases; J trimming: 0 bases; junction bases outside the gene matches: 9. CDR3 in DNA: TGTGCCAGCAGTCTACTAGCGGATAGGAGCTCCTACGAGCAGTACTTC. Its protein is CASSLLADRSSYEQYF.

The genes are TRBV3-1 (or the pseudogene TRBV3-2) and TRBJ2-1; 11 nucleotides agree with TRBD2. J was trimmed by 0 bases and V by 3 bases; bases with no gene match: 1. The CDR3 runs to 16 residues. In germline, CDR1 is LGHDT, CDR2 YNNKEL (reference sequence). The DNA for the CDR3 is TGTGCCAGCAGCCACCTAGCGGGAGGCTCCTACAATGAGCAGTTCTTC. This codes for CASSHLAGGSYNEQFF.

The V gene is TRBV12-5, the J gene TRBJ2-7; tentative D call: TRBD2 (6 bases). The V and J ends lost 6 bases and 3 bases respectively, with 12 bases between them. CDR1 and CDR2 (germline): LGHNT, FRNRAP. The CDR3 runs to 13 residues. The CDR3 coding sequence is TGTGCTAGTGGGAAGGGACTGCACTACGAGCAGTACTTC. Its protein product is CASGKGLHYEQYF.

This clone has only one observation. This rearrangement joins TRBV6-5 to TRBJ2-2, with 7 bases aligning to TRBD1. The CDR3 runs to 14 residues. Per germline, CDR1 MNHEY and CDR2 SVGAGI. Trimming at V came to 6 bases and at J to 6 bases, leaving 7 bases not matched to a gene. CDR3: CASRRGGGSGELFF. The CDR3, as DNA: TGTGCCAGCAGACGAGGGGGCGGATCCGGGGAGCTGTTTTTT.